The 15 T cell receptor beta chains below all came from one sample that was sequenced in a study of blood T cell repertoires in COVID-19. Repertoires were generated with immunoSEQ multiplex PCR, while TCRdb's copy carries only in-frame clones and drops some. The sample contains 150,000 to 250,000 clones, just under 85% of which appear only once. Input material: peripheral blood. The source is a human donor with acute or convalescent COVID-19. The donor label of this sample is uncertain.

The chain carries TRBV25-1 and TRBJ2-3; a possible D gene is TRBD1 (6 bases). Germline CDR1 reads MGHDK; CDR2 reads SYGVNS. Trimming left V 1 base short and J 5 bases short, with 16 bases between. There are 16 residues in the CDR3. CDR3 in amino acids: CASSEFGAGVGDTQYF. Written as DNA, the CDR3 is TGTGCCAGCAGTGAATTCGGGGCAGGGGTGGGAGATACGCAGTATTTT.

J is TRBJ2-7 and V is TRBV3-1 (or the pseudogene TRBV3-2); 12 nucleotides line up with TRBD2. There are 14 residues in the CDR3. The ends lost 4 bases at V and 4 bases at J; junction bases unmatched: 2. Germline V gives CDR1 LGHDT, CDR2 YNNKEL (reference sequence). As DNA, the CDR3 is TGTGCCAGCAGCCTACTAGCGGGAGGTTACGAGCAGTACTTC. It specifies CASSLLAGGYEQYF.

The J gene is TRBJ1-5, the V gene TRBV11-2; D gene uncertain. V was shortened by 3 bases and J by 3 bases, with 6 bases between the two germline ends. Germline values: CDR1 SGHAT, CDR2 FQNNGV. The CDR3 length is 13 residues. In nucleotides, the CDR3 is TGTGCCAGCAGCTTTTCCTTCAATCAGCCCCAGCATTTT. Its translation: CASSFSFNQPQHF.

This clone turned up a few times. The chain combines TRBV5-8 with TRBJ2-6; D remains unclear. Per the germline V gene, CDR1 is SGHTS and CDR2 is YDEGEE. Trimming stripped 3 bases from V and 0 bases from J, with 7 bases between. The CDR3 has 15 residues. The CDR3 bases are TGTGCCAGCAGCTCGCAGGACTCTGGGGCCAACGTCCTGACTTTC. It is translated as CASSSQDSGANVLTF.

The chain recombines TRBV14 with TRBJ1-1, with 7 positions matching TRBD1. CDR1 SGHDN and CDR2 FVKESK come from the germline V gene. J was trimmed by 1 base and V by 2 bases; bases with no gene match: 4. The CDR3 consists of 15 residues. This CDR3 is CASSQYRDRNTEAFF. CDR3 DNA sequence: TGTGCCAGCAGCCAATACCGGGACAGGAACACTGAAGCTTTCTTT.

Remarks on this clone: Sequence at one end of the junction differs from germline and may be a read error. V and J are TRBV5-1 and TRBJ2-1; TRBD2 aligns across 12 bases. The germline CDR1 and CDR2 sequences are SGHRS and YFSETQ. This CDR3 is built from 13 residues. CDR3 in DNA: TGCGCCAGCAGCTTGGCAGGACTAGCGGGATCGCTCTTC. This encodes CASSLAGLAGSLF.

This clone was detected once. J is TRBJ1-1 and V is TRBV14; 8 nucleotides match TRBD1. J lost 5 bases, V lost 1 base, and 9 bases had no gene match. There are 16 residues in the CDR3. Germline CDR1 reads SGHDN; CDR2 reads FVKESK. This CDR3 is CASSQGSLDRVTEAFF. The CDR3 DNA reads TGTGCCAGCAGCCAAGGCTCCCTGGACAGGGTTACTGAAGCTTTCTTT.

The rearrangement uses TRBV11-2 and TRBJ2-1; a weak D match, TRBD2 (8 bases). This CDR3 has 17 residues. Looked up from germline, CDR1 is SGHAT and CDR2 is FQNNGV. V lost 6 bases and J lost 7, with 25 bases in between. CDR3 sequence: CASRPGRGQSLRNEQFF. DNA of the CDR3: TGTGCCAGCAGACCCGGGAGGGGGCAATCGCTTAGGAATGAGCAGTTCTTC.

The chain uses TRBV27 and TRBJ1-5; tentative D call: TRBD1 (6 bases). This CDR3 comprises 17 residues. Trimming removed 5 bases at V and 0 bases at J, with 17 bases between. CDR1 is MNHEY and CDR2 is SMNVEV in the germline V gene (reference sequence). The CDR3: CASSPRGAQVSNQPQHF. Written as DNA, the CDR3 is TGTGCCAGCAGTCCCCGGGGGGCTCAGGTTAGCAATCAGCCCCAGCATTTT.

This rearrangement joins TRBV29-1 to TRBJ1-2; D perhaps matches TRBD1 (6 bases). The CDR3 is 14 residues long. V was clipped by 6 bases and J by 4 bases, with 18 bases between them. Germline CDR1 is SQVTM and CDR2 is ANQGSEA. The DNA of the CDR3 is TGCAGCGTCGAAACGGCGGGGGCAAGCTATGGCTACACCTTC. Translation gives CSVETAGASYGYTF.

This chain connects TRBV5-1 to TRBJ2-1; 12 bases line up with TRBD2. CDR1 SGHRS and CDR2 YFSETQ come from the germline V gene. The CDR3 is made up of 15 amino acids. V shed 7 bases, J shed 5 bases, and the junction held 7 bases outside the gene matches. Here the CDR3 DNA reads TGCGCCAGCCGCCGACTAGCGGGAGTTGACAATGAGCAGTTCTTC. Encoded protein: CASRRLAGVDNEQFF. The full variable domain, completed using reference TRBV5-1 and TRBJ2-1, is KAGVTQTPRYLIKTRGQQVTLSCSPISGHRSVSWYQQTPGQGLQFLFEYFSETQRNKGNFPGRFSGRQFSNSRSEMNVSTLELGDSALYLCASRRLAGVDNEQFFGPGTRLTVL.

This chain links TRBV5-1 with TRBJ2-2, with D hard to call. This CDR3 contains 13 residues. Per germline, CDR1 SGHRS and CDR2 YFSETQ. The germline V and J ends were trimmed by 0 bases and 6 bases, with 6 bases remaining between them. The CDR3 spells CASSLALAGELFF. Written as DNA, the CDR3 is TGCGCCAGCAGCTTGGCACTTGCCGGGGAGCTGTTTTTT.

This chain's CDR3 is CASSKTGGEQYF. CDR3 coding DNA: TGTGCCAGCAGTAAAACAGGGGGCGAGCAGTACTTC. The rearrangement links TRBV5-4 to TRBJ2-7; 8 positions match TRBD1. Germline lookup yields CDR1 SGHNT and CDR2 YYREEE (reference sequence). J was trimmed by 6 bases and V by 5 bases; bases with no gene match: 4. The CDR3 loop spans 12 amino acids.

The rearrangement links TRBV6-5 to TRBJ1-5; TRBD1 is a possible D gene (6 bases). V dropped 2 bases and J dropped 1 base, with 9 bases sitting between them. The germline V gene encodes CDR1 MNHEY and CDR2 SVGAGI. The CDR3 contains 15 residues. The CDR3 protein is CASSYQGQSNQPQHF. The CDR3 DNA sequence: TGTGCCAGCAGTTACCAAGGACAGAGCAATCAGCCCCAGCATTTT.

J is TRBJ2-5 and V is TRBV11-3; a weak D match, TRBD2 (5 bases). With 2 bases removed from V and 3 bases from J, the gap between germline ends came to 7 bases. The CDR3 runs to 13 residues. Germline-derived CDR1 and CDR2 are SGHNT and YENEEA. The CDR3 DNA follows: TGTGCCAGCAGCTTAACGGGAAAAGAGACCCAGTACTTC. Residues: CASSLTGKETQYF.